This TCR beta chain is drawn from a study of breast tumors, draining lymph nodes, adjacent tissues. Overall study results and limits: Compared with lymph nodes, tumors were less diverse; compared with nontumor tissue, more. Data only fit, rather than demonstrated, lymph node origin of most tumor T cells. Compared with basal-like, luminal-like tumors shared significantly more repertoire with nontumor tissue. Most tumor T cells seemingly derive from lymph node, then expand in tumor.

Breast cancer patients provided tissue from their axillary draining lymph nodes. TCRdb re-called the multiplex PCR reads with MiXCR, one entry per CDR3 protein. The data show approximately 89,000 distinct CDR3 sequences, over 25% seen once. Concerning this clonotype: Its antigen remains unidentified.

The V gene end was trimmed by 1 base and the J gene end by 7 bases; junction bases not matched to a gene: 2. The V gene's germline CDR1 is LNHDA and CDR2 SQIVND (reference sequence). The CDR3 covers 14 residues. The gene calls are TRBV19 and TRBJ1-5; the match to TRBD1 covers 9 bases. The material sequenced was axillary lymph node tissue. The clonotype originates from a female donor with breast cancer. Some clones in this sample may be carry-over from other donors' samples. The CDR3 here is CASSIGTGAQPQHF. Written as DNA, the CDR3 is TGTGCCAGTAGTATAGGGACAGGGGCCCAGCCCCAGCATTTT.